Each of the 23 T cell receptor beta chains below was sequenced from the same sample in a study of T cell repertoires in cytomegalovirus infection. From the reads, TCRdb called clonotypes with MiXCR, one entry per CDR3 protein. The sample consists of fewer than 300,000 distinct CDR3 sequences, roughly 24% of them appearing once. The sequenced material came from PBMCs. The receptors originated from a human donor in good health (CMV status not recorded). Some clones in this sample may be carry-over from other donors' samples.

As DNA, the CDR3 is TGCGCCAGCAGCTCATTAGGGGGCGCGAGCTACGAGCAGTACTTC. It codes for CASSSLGGASYEQYF. This sequence joins TRBV5-1 and TRBJ2-7; 7 bases line up with TRBD1. This CDR3 has 15 amino acids. J was trimmed by 3 bases and V by 3 bases; bases with no gene match: 9. In germline, CDR1 is SGHRS, CDR2 YFSETQ.

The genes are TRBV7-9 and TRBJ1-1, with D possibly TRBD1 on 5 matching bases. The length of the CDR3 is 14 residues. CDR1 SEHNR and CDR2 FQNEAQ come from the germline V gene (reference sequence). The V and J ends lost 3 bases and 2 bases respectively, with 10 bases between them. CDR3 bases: TGTGCCAGCAGCTTTCAGGGTTTTAACACTGAAGCTTTCTTT. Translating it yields CASSFQGFNTEAFF.

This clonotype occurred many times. CDR3 DNA sequence: TGTGCCAGCATCTCGCGCCAGGCAGATACGCAGTATTTT. It is translated as CASISRQADTQYF. The V call is TRBV6-2 or TRBV6-3, the J call TRBJ2-3; D unresolved. The germline gives CDR1 MNHEY, CDR2 SVGEGT. Between the trimmed V and J ends, which lost 7 bases and 4 bases, there was a span of 12 bases. The CDR3 is 13 amino acids.

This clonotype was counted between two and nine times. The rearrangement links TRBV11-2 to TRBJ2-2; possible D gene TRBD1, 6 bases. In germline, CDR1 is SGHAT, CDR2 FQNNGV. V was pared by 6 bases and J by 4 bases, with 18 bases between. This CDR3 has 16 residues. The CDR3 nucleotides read TGTGCCAGCAGTCTCCTTACAGGGAGAGGCACCGGGGAGCTGTTTTTT. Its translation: CASSLLTGRGTGELFF.

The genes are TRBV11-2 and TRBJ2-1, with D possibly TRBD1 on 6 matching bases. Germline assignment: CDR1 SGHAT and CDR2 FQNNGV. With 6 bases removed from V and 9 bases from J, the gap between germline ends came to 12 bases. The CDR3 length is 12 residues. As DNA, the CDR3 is TGTGCCAGCAGGCCAGGGGCCGGTGAGCAGTTCTTC. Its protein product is CASRPGAGEQFF.

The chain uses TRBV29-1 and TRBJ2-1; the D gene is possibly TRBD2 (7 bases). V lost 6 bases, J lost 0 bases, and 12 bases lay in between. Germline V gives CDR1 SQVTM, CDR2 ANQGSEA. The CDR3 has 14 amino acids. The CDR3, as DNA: TGCAGCGTCGGGGGGCTGAGCTCCTACAATGAGCAGTTCTTC. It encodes CSVGGLSSYNEQFF.

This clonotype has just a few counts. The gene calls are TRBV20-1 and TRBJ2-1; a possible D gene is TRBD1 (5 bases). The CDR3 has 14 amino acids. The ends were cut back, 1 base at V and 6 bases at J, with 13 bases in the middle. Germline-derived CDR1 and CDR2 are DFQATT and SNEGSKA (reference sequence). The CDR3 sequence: CSARVGAQSNEQFF. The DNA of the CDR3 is TGCAGTGCTAGAGTTGGGGCACAGAGCAATGAGCAGTTCTTC.

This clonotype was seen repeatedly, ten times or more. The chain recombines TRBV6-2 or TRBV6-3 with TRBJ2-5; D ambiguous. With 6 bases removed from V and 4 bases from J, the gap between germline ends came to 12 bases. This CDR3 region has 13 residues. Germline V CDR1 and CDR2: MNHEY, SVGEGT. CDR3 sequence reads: CASRDRSRETQYF. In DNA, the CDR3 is TGTGCCAGCAGGGACCGGTCCAGAGAGACCCAGTACTTC.

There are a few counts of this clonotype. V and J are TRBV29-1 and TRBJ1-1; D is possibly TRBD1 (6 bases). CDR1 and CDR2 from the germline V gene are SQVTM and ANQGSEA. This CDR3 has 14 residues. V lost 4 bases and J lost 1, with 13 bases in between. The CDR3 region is CSVGIGQRNTEAFF. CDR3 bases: TGCAGCGTTGGGATCGGACAGAGGAACACTGAAGCTTTCTTT.

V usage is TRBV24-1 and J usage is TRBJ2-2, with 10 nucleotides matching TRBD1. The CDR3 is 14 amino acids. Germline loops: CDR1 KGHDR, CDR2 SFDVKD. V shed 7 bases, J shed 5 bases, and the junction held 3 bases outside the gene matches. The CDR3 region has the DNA TGTGCCACCAGGGGACAGGGGAGAACCGGGGAGCTGTTTTTT. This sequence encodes CATRGQGRTGELFF.

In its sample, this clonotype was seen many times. This CDR3 reads CASRDPGGGSEQYF. In DNA form, the CDR3 reads TGTGCCAGCAGAGACCCCGGAGGCGGGAGCGAGCAGTACTTC. The chain links TRBV6-2 or TRBV6-3 to TRBJ2-7; 7 positions agree with TRBD2. V shed 6 bases, J shed 6 bases, and the junction held 11 bases outside the gene matches. The CDR3 extends over 14 amino acids. Germline-derived CDR1 and CDR2 are MNHEY and SVGEGT.

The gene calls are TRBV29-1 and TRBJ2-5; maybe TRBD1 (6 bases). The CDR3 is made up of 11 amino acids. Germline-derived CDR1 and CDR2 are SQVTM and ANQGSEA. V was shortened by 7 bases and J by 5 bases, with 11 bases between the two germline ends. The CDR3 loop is CSGNREETQYF. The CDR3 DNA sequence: TGCAGCGGGAACAGGGAGGAGACCCAGTACTTC.

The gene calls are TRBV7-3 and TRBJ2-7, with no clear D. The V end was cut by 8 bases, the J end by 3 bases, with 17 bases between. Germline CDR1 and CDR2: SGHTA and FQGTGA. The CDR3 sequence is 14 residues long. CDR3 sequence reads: CASRRGEYHYEQYF. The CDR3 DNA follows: TGTGCCAGCCGGCGTGGGGAATACCACTACGAGCAGTACTTC.

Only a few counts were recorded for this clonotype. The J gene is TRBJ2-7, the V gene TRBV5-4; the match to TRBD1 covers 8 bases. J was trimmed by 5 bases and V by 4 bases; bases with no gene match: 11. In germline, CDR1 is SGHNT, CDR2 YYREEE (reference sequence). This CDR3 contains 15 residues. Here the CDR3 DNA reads TGTGCCAGCAGCCGAGGACAGGGTGGTTTAAACGAGCAGTACTTC. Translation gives CASSRGQGGLNEQYF.

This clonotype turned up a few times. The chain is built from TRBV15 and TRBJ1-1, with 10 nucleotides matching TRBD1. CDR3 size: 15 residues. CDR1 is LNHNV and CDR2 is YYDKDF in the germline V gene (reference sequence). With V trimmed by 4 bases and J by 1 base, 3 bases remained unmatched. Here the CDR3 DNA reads TGTGCCACCAGCATCCGGACAGGGGGGAACACTGAAGCTTTCTTT. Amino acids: CATSIRTGGNTEAFF.

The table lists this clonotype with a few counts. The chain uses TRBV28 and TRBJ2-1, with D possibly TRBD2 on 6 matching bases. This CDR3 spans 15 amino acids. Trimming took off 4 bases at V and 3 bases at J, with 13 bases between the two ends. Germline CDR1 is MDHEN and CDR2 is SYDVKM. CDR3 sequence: CASSSPSGYYNEQFF. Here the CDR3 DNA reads TGTGCCAGCAGTTCGCCCAGCGGGTACTACAATGAGCAGTTCTTC.

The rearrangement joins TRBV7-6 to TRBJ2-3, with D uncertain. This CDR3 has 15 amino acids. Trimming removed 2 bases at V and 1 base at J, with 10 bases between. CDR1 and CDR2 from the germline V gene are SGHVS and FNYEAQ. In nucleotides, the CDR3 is TGTGCCAGCAGCTTAAGGGCAGGACGCACAGATACGCAGTATTTT. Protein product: CASSLRAGRTDTQYF.

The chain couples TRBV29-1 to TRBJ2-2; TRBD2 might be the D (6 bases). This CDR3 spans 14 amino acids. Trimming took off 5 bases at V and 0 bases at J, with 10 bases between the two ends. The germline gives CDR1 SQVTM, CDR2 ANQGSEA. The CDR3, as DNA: TGCAGCGTTCCCGGGACTTCGAACACCGGGGAGCTGTTTTTT. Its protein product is CSVPGTSNTGELFF.

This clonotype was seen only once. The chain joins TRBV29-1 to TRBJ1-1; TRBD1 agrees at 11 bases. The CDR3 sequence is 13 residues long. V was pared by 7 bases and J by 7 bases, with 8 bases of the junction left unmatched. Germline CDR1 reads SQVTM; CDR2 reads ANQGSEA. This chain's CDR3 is CSAPDRGLGEAFF. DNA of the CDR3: TGCAGCGCCCCGGACAGGGGGCTTGGTGAAGCTTTCTTT.

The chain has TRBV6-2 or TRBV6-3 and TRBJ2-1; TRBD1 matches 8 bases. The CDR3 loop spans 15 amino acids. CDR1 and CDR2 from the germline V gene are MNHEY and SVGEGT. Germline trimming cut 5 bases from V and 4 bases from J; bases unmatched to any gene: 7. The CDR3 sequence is CASSGLRGRYNEQFF. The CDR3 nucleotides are TGTGCCAGCAGTGGCCTCAGGGGGCGGTACAATGAGCAGTTCTTC.

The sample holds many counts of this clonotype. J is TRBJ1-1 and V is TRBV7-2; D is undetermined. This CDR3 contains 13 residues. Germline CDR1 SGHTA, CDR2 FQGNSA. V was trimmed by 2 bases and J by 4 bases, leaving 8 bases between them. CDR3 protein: CASSLIWGTEAFF. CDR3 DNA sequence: TGTGCCAGCAGCTTAATTTGGGGCACTGAAGCTTTCTTT.

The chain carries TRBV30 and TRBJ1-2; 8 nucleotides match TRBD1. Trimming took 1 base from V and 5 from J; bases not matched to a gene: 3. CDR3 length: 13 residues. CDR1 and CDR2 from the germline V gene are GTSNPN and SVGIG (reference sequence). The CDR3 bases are TGTGCCTGGAGTGCTACAGGGGGTTATGGCTACACCTTC. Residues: CAWSATGGYGYTF.

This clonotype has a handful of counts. The CDR3 protein is CASSLATLREQYF. CDR3 bases: TGTGCCAGCAGCTTAGCCACTCTCCGCGAGCAGTACTTC. This chain uses TRBV7-2 with TRBJ2-7; D unresolved. The CDR3 spans 13 residues. The V gene's germline CDR1 is SGHTA and CDR2 FQGNSA. Trimming left V 0 bases short and J 6 bases short, with 9 bases between.